In its sample, the clone carrying this T cell receptor (beta chain) was seen many times. Antigen specificity is unknown. This specimen belongs to a study of Graves' ophthalmopathy and Graves' hyperthyroidism. Germline lookup yields CDR1 MNHEY and CDR2 SVGEGT. The length of the CDR3 is 13 residues. Trimming removed 3 bases from V and 4 bases from J, with 9 bases in between. Those donors who had ophthalmopathy presented with moderate-to-severe activity, a CAS of ≥3, a NOSPECS of ≥4 and a duration under 3 months. Clinical symptoms, serum thyroxine, TRAb, thyroid ultrasound and orbital computed tomography were relied on for diagnosis. From RNA, the CDR3 regions of TCR beta chains were amplified and sequenced. Second-round multiplex PCR came after first-round RT-PCR with HTBI primers. From the multiplex PCR reads, TCRdb called clonotypes with MiXCR, one entry per CDR3 protein. The profile covers some 160,000 distinct CDR3 sequences, with around 40% appearing a single time and about 8.2% taken by the ten largest.

Study results and caveats: The study's model predicted ophthalmopathy progression at approximately 70% sensitivity and about 78% specificity.

The chain employs TRBV6-2 or TRBV6-3 and TRBJ1-2; unclear D gene. This clonotype originated in a man aged 25 to 45 with Graves' ophthalmopathy. The sequenced material came from peripheral blood. CDR3 bases: TGTGCCAGCAGTTATTTGGTCGCCTATGGCTACACCTTC. This translates into CASSYLVAYGYTF.